Presented here are 20 T cell receptor beta chains from one specimen sequenced in a study of beta chain features in type 1 diabetes. Sequenced material consisted of expressed TCRB transcripts (all of the isolated RNA was reverse transcribed). Clones were read by immunoSEQ multiplex PCR, and TCRdb kept only the in-frame ones, dropping some. The sample yields roughly 400,000 clones, more than 13% seen once. Material: naive CD4+ T cells from blood. These receptors all come from a woman aged 18-29 years in good health.

CDR3 sequence: CASSQDLAQEQFF. DNA of the CDR3: TGTGCCAGCAGCCAAGATCTAGCCCAGGAGCAGTTCTTC. V is TRBV4-2 and J is TRBJ2-1; weak D call: TRBD2 (5 bases). V lost 0 bases and J lost 10, with 10 bases in between. CDR1 LGHNA and CDR2 YNFKEQ come from the germline V gene. The CDR3 is 13 residues long.

This clone has a handful of counts. V is TRBV28 and J is TRBJ1-2, with D possibly being TRBD1 (6 bases). CDR1 MDHEN and CDR2 SYDVKM come from the germline V gene. CDR3 size: 12 residues. The V end was cut by 6 bases, the J end by 4 bases, with 9 bases between. This CDR3 reads CASSWTAYGYTF. The CDR3 bases are TGTGCCAGCAGCTGGACAGCCTATGGCTACACCTTC.

This chain connects TRBV28 to TRBJ2-2; D is uncertain. The CDR3 contains 15 residues. The germline V and J ends were trimmed by 3 bases and 6 bases, with 14 bases remaining between them. Germline CDR1 is MDHEN and CDR2 is SYDVKM. CDR3 loop: CASSLMWRVAGELFF. The CDR3 DNA reads TGTGCCAGCAGTTTGATGTGGAGAGTGGCCGGGGAGCTGTTTTTT.

This clone was seen more than once but under ten times. The chain links TRBV19 to TRBJ2-6; no reliable D call. The CDR3 runs to 16 residues. CDR1 is LNHDA, CDR2 SQIVND, per germline (reference sequence). The V and J ends lost 1 base and 1 base respectively, with 8 bases between them. The CDR3 nucleotides read TGTGCCAGTAGTATAGGCGGTGGATCTGGGGCCAACGTCCTGACTTTC. Translation: CASSIGGGSGANVLTF. Looking up the rest from reference TRBV19 and TRBJ2-6 gives the full variable domain: DGGITQSPKYLFRKEGQNVTLSCEQNLNHDAMYWYRQDPGQGLRLIYYSQIVNDFQKGDIAEGYSVSREKKESFPLTVTSAQKNPTAFYLCASSIGGGSGANVLTFGAGSRLTVL.

The chain links TRBV7-3 to TRBJ2-5; the match to TRBD2 covers 9 bases. V lost 0 bases and J lost 5; bases outside the gene matches: 1. CDR3 size: 14 residues. The V gene's germline CDR1 is SGHTA and CDR2 FQGTGA. The chain's CDR3 is CASSLTSGSETQYF. The CDR3 DNA sequence: TGTGCCAGCAGCTTAACTAGCGGGAGCGAGACCCAGTACTTC. The complete variable domain, with remaining parts taken from reference TRBV7-3 and TRBJ2-5, reads GAGVSQTPSNKVTEKGKYVELRCDPISGHTALYWYRQSLGQGPEFLIYFQGTGAADDSGLPNDRFFAVRPEGSVSTLKIQRTERGDSAVYLCASSLTSGSETQYFGPGTRLLVL.

This clone appeared a few times. The chain combines TRBV5-1 with TRBJ2-1; D not certain. CDR3 length equals 13 residues. Germline loops: CDR1 SGHRS, CDR2 YFSETQ. V lost 2 bases and J 8 bases, leaving 11 bases between the germline ends. CDR3: CASSLIAVDEQFF. The CDR3 nucleotides read TGCGCCAGCAGCTTAATAGCTGTGGATGAGCAGTTCTTC.

This clone was seen only a few times. The chain couples TRBV28 to TRBJ2-5; D uncertain. Germline V gene lookup returns CDR1 MDHEN and CDR2 SYDVKM. Trimming took off 6 bases at V and 5 bases at J, with 13 bases between the two ends. The CDR3 contains 13 residues. The CDR3 sequence is CASSPAVEETQYF. CDR3 bases: TGTGCCAGCAGCCCAGCCGTGGAGGAGACCCAGTACTTC.

This clone was counted between two and nine times. The same CDR3 can be traced to other DNA sequences in this sample. The chain combines TRBV28 with TRBJ2-5; tentative D call: TRBD2 (5 bases). With 4 bases removed from V and 5 bases from J, the gap between germline ends came to 11 bases. Germline lookup yields CDR1 MDHEN and CDR2 SYDVKM. This CDR3 has 13 residues. CDR3 in DNA: TGTGCCAGCAGTTCCCGGGGTAGGGAGACCCAGTACTTC. It encodes CASSSRGRETQYF.

The rearrangement joins TRBV5-1 to TRBJ1-3; possibly TRBD1 for D (6 bases). This CDR3 has 18 amino acids. V lost 4 bases to trimming and J lost 1 base, with 21 bases between them. The germline CDR1 and CDR2 sequences are SGHRS and YFSETQ. The CDR3 nucleotides are TGCGCCAGCAGCCGCTTCGACCCACAGGGATCGTCTGGAAACACCATATATTTT. Translating gives CASSRFDPQGSSGNTIYF. Full variable domain (missing parts from reference TRBV5-1 and TRBJ1-3): KAGVTQTPRYLIKTRGQQVTLSCSPISGHRSVSWYQQTPGQGLQFLFEYFSETQRNKGNFPGRFSGRQFSNSRSEMNVSTLELGDSALYLCASSRFDPQGSSGNTIYFGEGSWLTVV.

This rearrangement joins TRBV27 to TRBJ1-1; TRBD1 matches 9 bases. Germline V gives CDR1 MNHEY, CDR2 SMNVEV (reference sequence). Trimming took 5 bases from V and 0 from J; bases not matched to a gene: 4. The CDR3 is made up of 15 amino acids. CDR3 DNA sequence: TGTGCCAGCAGTCCCGGACAGGGGATGAACACTGAAGCTTTCTTT. Protein: CASSPGQGMNTEAFF.

The chain uses TRBV5-4 and TRBJ1-1; D unresolved. In germline, CDR1 is SGHNT, CDR2 YYREEE (reference sequence). The V and J ends lost 4 bases and 6 bases respectively, with 16 bases between them. The CDR3 length is 14 residues. The CDR3 DNA reads as TGTGCCAGCAGCCACCGGGAAGCCCAACCTGAAGCTTTCTTT. It codes for CASSHREAQPEAFF.

This clone was recorded a few times. This chain joins TRBV30 and TRBJ2-7; TRBD1 matches at 9 bases. This CDR3 has 15 residues. V lost 4 bases and J lost 1; bases outside the gene matches: 8. Per germline, CDR1 GTSNPN and CDR2 SVGIG (reference sequence). The CDR3 bases are TGTGCCTGGAAAGTATACGGGACAGGGTCCTACGAGCAGTACTTC. Protein product: CAWKVYGTGSYEQYF.

The chain couples TRBV7-3 to TRBJ2-1; 7 bases map to TRBD1. This CDR3 has 13 residues. Germline V gene data show CDR1 as SGHTA and CDR2 as FQGTGA. J lost 13 bases, V lost 1 base, and 7 bases had no gene match. The CDR3 DNA reads TGTGCCAGCAGCTTAAAACAGGGGCCGGGTCAGTTCTTC. It yields the protein CASSLKQGPGQFF. Looking up the rest from reference TRBV7-3 and TRBJ2-1 gives the full variable domain: GAGVSQTPSNKVTEKGKYVELRCDPISGHTALYWYRQSLGQGPEFLIYFQGTGAADDSGLPNDRFFAVRPEGSVSTLKIQRTERGDSAVYLCASSLKQGPGQFFGPGTRLTVL.

This clone was picked up a small number of times. The CDR3 region is CASRRGLNTEAFF. DNA of the CDR3: TGTGCCAGCAGGCGCGGCCTTAACACTGAAGCTTTCTTT. The chain recombines TRBV27 with TRBJ1-1; D gene ambiguous. The germline CDR1 and CDR2 sequences are MNHEY and SMNVEV (reference sequence). There are 13 residues in the CDR3. V shed 6 bases and J shed 2 bases, with 10 bases lying between them.

This clone was counted only a few times. The chain combines TRBV2 with TRBJ2-7; TRBD2 might be the D (6 bases). Per the germline V gene, CDR1 is SNHLY and CDR2 is FYNNEI. Trimming took off 6 bases at V and 0 bases at J, with 6 bases between the two ends. The CDR3 covers 12 residues. The CDR3 spells CASRRGSYEQYF. The CDR3 nucleotides read TGTGCCAGCAGGCGGGGCTCCTACGAGCAGTACTTC.

The V call is TRBV29-1, the J call TRBJ2-5; 10 bases fit TRBD1. The V gene end was trimmed by 5 bases and the J gene end by 4 bases; junction bases not matched to a gene: 13. The CDR3 runs to 16 residues. Germline V lookup: CDR1 SQVTM, CDR2 ANQGSEA. CDR3 residues: CSVRGRGQGFGETQYF. CDR3 DNA: TGCAGCGTTAGGGGAAGGGGACAGGGGTTTGGAGAGACCCAGTACTTC.

This clone was observed a handful of times. The genes are TRBV6-5 and TRBJ2-3; 8 bases fit TRBD2. The CDR3 length is 13 residues. The ends lost 6 bases at V and 6 bases at J; junction bases unmatched: 5. Germline V CDR1 and CDR2: MNHEY, SVGAGI. CDR3 nucleotides: TGTGCCAGCAGGCTAGCGGGTGCGGATACGCAGTATTTT. Translating gives CASRLAGADTQYF.

The gene calls are TRBV19 and TRBJ2-1; D is undetermined. This CDR3 is built from 12 residues. In germline, CDR1 is LNHDA, CDR2 SQIVND (reference sequence). V gave up 5 bases and J gave up 8 bases, with 10 bases separating them. This chain's CDR3 is CASSLRRDEQFF. The CDR3 nucleotides read TGTGCCAGTAGTCTACGACGGGATGAGCAGTTCTTC.

A few counts support this clone. The rearrangement uses TRBV4-1 and TRBJ1-5; maybe TRBD1 (6 bases). V lost 4 bases and J lost 9, with 19 bases in between. The CDR3 totals 15 residues. In germline, CDR1 is MGHRA, CDR2 YSYEKL. The CDR3 here is CASSPGTPFLAPQHF. The CDR3 DNA reads as TGCGCCAGCAGCCCAGGGACACCATTTTTAGCGCCCCAGCATTTT.

This sequence joins TRBV19 and TRBJ2-3; possibly TRBD1 for D (6 bases). Trimming cost V 4 bases and J 0 bases, with 11 bases left between them. CDR1 and CDR2 (germline): LNHDA, SQIVND (reference sequence). This CDR3 is built from 15 residues. The CDR3 is CASSTRGISTDTQYF. DNA of the CDR3: TGTGCCAGTAGTACCAGGGGCATTAGCACAGATACGCAGTATTTT. Full variable domain (missing parts from reference TRBV19 and TRBJ2-3): DGGITQSPKYLFRKEGQNVTLSCEQNLNHDAMYWYRQDPGQGLRLIYYSQIVNDFQKGDIAEGYSVSREKKESFPLTVTSAQKNPTAFYLCASSTRGISTDTQYFGPGTRLTVL.